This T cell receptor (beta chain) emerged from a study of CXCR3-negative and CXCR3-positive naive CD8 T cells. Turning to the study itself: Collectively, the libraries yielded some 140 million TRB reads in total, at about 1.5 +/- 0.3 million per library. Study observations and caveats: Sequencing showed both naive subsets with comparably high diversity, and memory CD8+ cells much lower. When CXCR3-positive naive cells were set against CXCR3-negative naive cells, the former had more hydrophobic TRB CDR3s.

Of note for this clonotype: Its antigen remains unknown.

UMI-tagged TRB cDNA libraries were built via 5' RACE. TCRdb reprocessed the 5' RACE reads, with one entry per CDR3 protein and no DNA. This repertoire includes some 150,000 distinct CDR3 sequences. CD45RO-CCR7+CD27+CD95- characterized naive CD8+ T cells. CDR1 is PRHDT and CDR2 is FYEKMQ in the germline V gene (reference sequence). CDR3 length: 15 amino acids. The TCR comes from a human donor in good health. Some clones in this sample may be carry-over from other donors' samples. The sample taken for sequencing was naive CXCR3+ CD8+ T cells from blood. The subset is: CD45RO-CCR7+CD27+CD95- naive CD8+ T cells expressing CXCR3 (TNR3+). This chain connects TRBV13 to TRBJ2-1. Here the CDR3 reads CASSLESSVYNEQFF.